The text below deals with one T cell receptor beta chain. This study enrolled people aged 18 to 89 from approximately 25 US geographic areas. The entry originates in a study of blood T cell repertoires in COVID-19. Study-wide context: In each case, the material was cDNA or gDNA derived from T cells, B-cell-depleted T cells, or PBMCs.

Libraries were prepared by immunoSEQ multiplex PCR; TCRdb keeps only in-frame clonotypes and omits some of them. The table has around 290,000 clones, roughly 89% seen once. CDR1 SGHTA and CDR2 FQGTGA come from the germline V gene. V shed 4 bases and J shed 8 bases, with 8 bases lying between them. This CDR3 contains 11 residues. The chain uses TRBV7-3 and TRBJ1-2, with D unresolved. This sequence was found in a woman aged 40 to 55 who had recovered from COVID-19. Input material: PBMCs or T cells enriched from blood (not recorded which). Written as DNA, the CDR3 is TGTGCCAGCAGCTCCCCGGAGGGCTACACCTTC. Translated: CASSSPEGYTF.